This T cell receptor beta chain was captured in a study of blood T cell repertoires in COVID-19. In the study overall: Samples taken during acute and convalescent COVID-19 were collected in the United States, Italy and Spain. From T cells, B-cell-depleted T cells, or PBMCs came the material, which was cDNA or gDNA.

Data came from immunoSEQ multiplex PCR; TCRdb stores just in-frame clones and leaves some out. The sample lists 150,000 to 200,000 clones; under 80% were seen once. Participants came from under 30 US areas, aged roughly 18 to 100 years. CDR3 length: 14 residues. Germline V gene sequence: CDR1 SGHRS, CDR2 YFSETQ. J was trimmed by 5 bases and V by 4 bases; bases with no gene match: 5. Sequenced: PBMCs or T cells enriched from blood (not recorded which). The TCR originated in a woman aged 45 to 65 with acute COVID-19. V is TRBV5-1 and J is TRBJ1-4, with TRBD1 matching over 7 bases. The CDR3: CASSGGQPNEKLFF. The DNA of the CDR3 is TGCGCCAGCAGCGGGGGACAGCCGAATGAAAAACTGTTTTTT.